The next 8 T cell receptor beta chains were all read from a single sample in a study of cytomegalovirus exposure and HLA in healthy donors. TCRdb's table, derived via immunoSEQ multiplex PCR, lists solely in-frame clones and lacks some. This table holds tens of thousands of clones, around nine tenths found once. The sample was PBMCs. The receptors originated from a man younger than 35 in good health and CMV-seronegative.

The chain uses TRBV11-2 and TRBJ2-1, with 7 bases fitting TRBD2. The ends lost 2 bases at V and 0 bases at J; junction bases unmatched: 4. Per the germline V gene, CDR1 is SGHAT and CDR2 is FQNNGV. The CDR3 covers 16 residues. CDR3 protein: CASSLFPSGSYNEQFF. In DNA, the CDR3 is TGTGCCAGCAGCTTATTCCCTAGCGGCTCCTACAATGAGCAGTTCTTC. Complete variable domain (other parts from reference TRBV11-2 and TRBJ2-1): EAGVAQSPRYKIIEKRQSVAFWCNPISGHATLYWYQQILGQGPKLLIQFQNNGVVDDSQLPKDRFSAERLKGVDSTLKIQPAKLEDSAVYLCASSLFPSGSYNEQFFGPGTRLTVL.

The chain joins TRBV5-1 to TRBJ2-7, with TRBD2 matching 13 bases. Germline-derived CDR1 and CDR2 are SGHRS and YFSETQ. CDR3 length: 17 amino acids. J lost 3 bases, V lost 4 bases, and 10 bases had no gene match. For the CDR3, the DNA is TGCGCCAGCAGCCTCCAAGGACTAGCGGGGGAGATCTACGAGCAGTACTTC. Translating it yields CASSLQGLAGEIYEQYF. Complete variable domain (other parts from reference TRBV5-1 and TRBJ2-7): KAGVTQTPRYLIKTRGQQVTLSCSPISGHRSVSWYQQTPGQGLQFLFEYFSETQRNKGNFPGRFSGRQFSNSRSEMNVSTLELGDSALYLCASSLQGLAGEIYEQYFGPGTRLTVT.

The table lists this clone with a count of one. The chain uses TRBV11-3 and TRBJ1-1, with 7 bases that match TRBD1. Germline CDR1 and CDR2: SGHNT and YENEEA. V shed 5 bases, J shed 3 bases, and the junction held 6 bases outside the gene matches. This CDR3 contains 14 residues. The chain's CDR3 is CASSRNRGDTEAFF. The CDR3 DNA reads as TGTGCCAGCAGCAGGAACAGGGGCGACACTGAAGCTTTCTTT.

The V and J genes are TRBV2 and TRBJ2-5, with D possibly matching TRBD1 (5 bases). The CDR3 runs 15 residues. Trimming removed 8 bases at V and 1 base at J, with 17 bases between. Germline assignment: CDR1 SNHLY and CDR2 FYNNEI. Here the CDR3 DNA reads TGTGCCAGCGCCGGCACAGGAATTCTCCAAGAGACCCAGTACTTC. It is translated as CASAGTGILQETQYF. Together with reference TRBV2 and TRBJ2-5, the CDR3 gives the full variable domain: EPEVTQTPSHQVTQMGQEVILRCVPISNHLYFYWYRQILGQKVEFLVSFYNNEISEKSEIFDDQFSVERPDGSNFTLKIRSTKLEDSAMYFCASAGTGILQETQYFGPGTRLLVL.

The chain couples TRBV5-8 to TRBJ2-4; D might be TRBD1 (6 bases). The CDR3 extends over 14 amino acids. Per the germline V gene, CDR1 is SGHTS and CDR2 is YDEGEE. V was pared by 2 bases and J by 1 base, with 7 bases between. As DNA, the CDR3 is TGTGCCAGCAGCTTTGGACAGGCCAAAAACATTCAGTACTTC. It encodes CASSFGQAKNIQYF.

CDR3 coding DNA: TGTGCCAGCAGTTTCTACAGGGAATTCTCTGGAAACACCATATATTTT. Its protein is CASSFYREFSGNTIYF. This chain joins TRBV6-6 and TRBJ1-3; a weak D match, TRBD1 (6 bases). V lost 4 bases and J lost 0, with 13 bases in between. CDR1 MNHNY and CDR2 SVGAGI come from the germline V gene (reference sequence). This CDR3 contains 16 residues.

The chain combines TRBV28 with TRBJ1-1; a possible D gene is TRBD1 (6 bases). Trimming removed 7 bases from V and 4 bases from J, with 7 bases in between. Germline V gene sequence: CDR1 MDHEN, CDR2 SYDVKM. CDR3 size: 11 residues. The CDR3 region has the DNA TGTGCCAGCACACAGGGCACTGAAGCTTTCTTT. Residues: CASTQGTEAFF.

This chain uses TRBV5-4 with TRBJ2-6; D not resolved. Germline V gives CDR1 SGHNT, CDR2 YYREEE (reference sequence). V was shortened by 0 bases and J by 1 base, with 5 bases between the two germline ends. This CDR3 is built from 15 residues. The CDR3 sequence: CASSLVMSGANVLTF. The CDR3 nucleotides are TGTGCCAGCAGCTTGGTCATGTCTGGGGCCAACGTCCTGACTTTC. Drawing the rest from reference TRBV5-4 and TRBJ2-6, the complete variable domain is ETGVTQSPTHLIKTRGQQVTLRCSSQSGHNTVSWYQQALGQGPQFIFQYYREEENGRGNFPPRFSGLQFPNYSSELNVNALELDDSALYLCASSLVMSGANVLTFGAGSRLTVL.